Sequencing of this TCR beta chain was carried out in a study of blood T cell repertoires in COVID-19 (dated by TCRdb to the early 2020s). About the study as a whole: The collaborator samples originated in the United States, Italy and Spain and spanned the acute and convalescent phases of COVID-19. The samples were drawn from the first 160 participants of the ongoing ImmuneRACE study and from 1,200 or so subjects provided by 6 global collaborators. Where available, HLA class I and class II types were taken from metadata supplied by the sample provider and were not determined by assay-based typing. The repertoires were released in a freely available public database meant as a resource for research on the immune response to SARS-CoV-2. Deeply sampled blood TCRbeta repertoires from subjects exposed to, actively infected with, or recovered from COVID-19 were included in the dataset. The material from the prospective study consisted of cDNA or gDNA derived from T cells, B-cell-depleted T cells, or PBMCs. Nearly every sample came with metadata listing a de-identified subject ID, COVID-19 status, age in years and sex.

The sample holds one count of this clone. Its antigen remains unidentified. Base qualities are not at hand, and no much larger clone is one base apart. TCRbeta CDR3 regions were amplified from genomic DNA by means of the immunoSEQ Assay, a bias-controlled multiplex PCR. On the study's bioinformatics: The number of nucleated cells in each sample was estimated from the amplification of reference gene primers within the assay. Sequence reads were collapsed and filtered to measure the absolute abundance of every unique TCRbeta CDR3 rearrangement. For each sample, productive Simpson clonality was calculated as the square root of Simpson's diversity index across productive rearrangements. TCRdb retrieved this table from immuneACCESS and kept in-frame rearrangements only. Not all clones are present; in checked studies, unresolved V genes account for under half, and no reason is known for the remainder. V and J calls and clone size are copied from that table; D and trimming were computed from the DNA. Here the sample has approximately 140,000 clones; more than 75% occur a single time. The ten most abundant clones make up 10% to 15% of the sample.

V is cut back by 5 bases and J by 2 bases, with 5 bases in the junction unmatched. The germline V gene (reference sequence) sets CDR1 to LNHNV and CDR2 to YYDKDF. The CDR3 covers 15 residues, taking in both the cysteine and the phenylalanine. The entry retains the CDR3 DNA only, 45 bases that are in frame from base 1. Broad study findings and their caveats: The quantity of clinical and demographic metadata differed by source and by participant and was supplied without curation.

The collaborating institutions used their own protocols to collect whole blood in K2EDTA tubes. For TCRbeta analysis, collaborators shipped samples as frozen whole blood, isolated PBMCs, or DNA extracted from either of those sample types. The sequence was collected from a man in his 60s with active or convalescent COVID-19. The specimen was peripheral blood. The chain is encoded by TRBV15 joined to TRBJ1-2; 10 central nucleotides agree with TRBD1. At the DNA level, the sequence is TGTGCCACCAGCGGCCCGGGACAGGGGAACTATGGCTACACCTTC. Translation gives CATSGPGQGNYGYTF. The full variable domain, with segments outside the CDR3 supplied by the reference TRBV15 and TRBJ1-2 proteins, appears as DAMVIQNPRYQVTQFGKPVTLSCSQTLNHNVMYWYQQKSSQAPKLLFHYYDKDFNNEADTPDNFQSRRPNTSFCFLDIRSPGLGDTAMYLCATSGPGQGNYGYTFGSGTRLTVV.